The present T cell receptor (beta chain) was sequenced within a study of cytomegalovirus exposure and HLA in healthy donors. Study results and limitations: Analysis was carried out at a later point, and it linked a missense DCLRE1C variant to TCR beta V- and J-gene trimming. The study designated fewer than 200 TCR beta chains cytomegalovirus-associated. For most TCR sequences rarity was the rule, although some public TCRs occurred in many donors.

Trimming at V came to 6 bases and at J to 0 bases, leaving 4 bases not matched to a gene. The CDR3 sequence is 14 residues long. From germline, CDR1 is SGHAT and CDR2 FQNNGV. As concerns this clone: Its antigen is not known.

60 Vbeta and 13 Jbeta primers were used in PCR. Clones were sequenced by immunoSEQ multiplex PCR, and TCRdb holds only the in-frame ones, with some missing. Here the sample spans about 150,000 clones, roughly 78% being singletons. This receptor was identified in a man aged 50 or older in good health and CMV-seropositive. The specimen sequenced was PBMCs. The chain is built from TRBV11-2 and TRBJ2-7; 8 bases match TRBD2. The CDR3, as DNA: TGTGCCAGCAGGGTAGCGGGATCCTCCTACGAGCAGTACTTC. It translates to CASRVAGSSYEQYF.